This T cell receptor beta chain was obtained from a study of blood T cell repertoires in COVID-19. On the study more broadly: Acute-phase and convalescent COVID-19 samples originated in the United States, Italy and Spain. Nucleic acid was either cDNA or gDNA, and it came from T cells, B-cell-depleted T cells, or PBMCs.

The CDR3 has 14 amino acids. Losses at the gene ends were 7 bases for V and 5 bases for J; bases not matched to a gene: 7. CDR1 is MNHEY, CDR2 SVGAGI, per germline. In the authors' methods: Estimates of nucleated cell counts were drawn from the amplification of reference gene primers. The method was immunoSEQ multiplex PCR; TCRdb's version includes in-frame clones alone and lacks a portion of them. D and trimming were read from the DNA, whereas the V and J calls and clone size are those reported in that table. There are tens of thousands of clones in the sample; roughly 80% occur only once, and approximately 15% lies in the top ten.

The rearrangement joins TRBV6-5 to TRBJ1-1, with 10 bases matching TRBD1. The TCR was taken from a woman at least 80 years old with acute or convalescent COVID-19. Sequenced material: peripheral blood. DNA for the CDR3: TGTGCCAGCATTAGACAGGGGGCGAAGACTGAAGCTTTCTTT. Translated: CASIRQGAKTEAFF.